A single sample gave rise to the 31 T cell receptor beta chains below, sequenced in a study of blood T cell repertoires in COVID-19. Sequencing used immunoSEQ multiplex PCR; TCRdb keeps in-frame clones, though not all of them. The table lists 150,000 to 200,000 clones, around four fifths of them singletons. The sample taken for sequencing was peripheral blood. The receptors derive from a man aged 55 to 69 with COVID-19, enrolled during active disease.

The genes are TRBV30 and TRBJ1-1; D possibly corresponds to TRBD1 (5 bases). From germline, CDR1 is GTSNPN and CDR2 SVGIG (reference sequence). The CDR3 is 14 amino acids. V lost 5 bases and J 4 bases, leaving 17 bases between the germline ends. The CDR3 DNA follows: TGTGCCTGGGATGCGGGGGGAGCTTTCACTGAAGCTTTCTTT. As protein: CAWDAGGAFTEAFF. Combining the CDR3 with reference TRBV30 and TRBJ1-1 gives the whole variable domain SQTIHQWPATLVQPVGSPLSLECTVEGTSNPNLYWYRQAAGRGLQLLFYSVGIGQISSEVPQNLSASRPQDRQFILSSKKLLLSDSGFYLCAWDAGGAFTEAFFGQGTRLTVV.

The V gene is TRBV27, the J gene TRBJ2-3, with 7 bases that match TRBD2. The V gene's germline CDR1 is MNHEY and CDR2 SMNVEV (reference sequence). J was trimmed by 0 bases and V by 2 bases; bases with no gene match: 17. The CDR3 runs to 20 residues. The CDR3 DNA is TGTGCCAGCAGTTTAGGGTCGCGGGAGCTAAGAGGGACTAGCACAGATACGCAGTATTTT. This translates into CASSLGSRELRGTSTDTQYF.

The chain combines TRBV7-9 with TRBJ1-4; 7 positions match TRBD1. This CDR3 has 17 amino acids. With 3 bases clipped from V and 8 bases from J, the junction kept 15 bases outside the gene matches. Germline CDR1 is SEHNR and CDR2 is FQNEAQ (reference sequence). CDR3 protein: CASSLTSIGGFGEKLFF. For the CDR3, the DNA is TGTGCCAGCAGCTTGACCTCTATAGGGGGCTTTGGGGAAAAACTGTTTTTT.

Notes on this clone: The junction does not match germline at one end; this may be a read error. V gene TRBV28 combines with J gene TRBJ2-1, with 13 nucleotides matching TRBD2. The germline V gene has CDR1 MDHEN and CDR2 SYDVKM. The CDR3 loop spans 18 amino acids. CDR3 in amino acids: CASSWTSGSPFSHNEQFF. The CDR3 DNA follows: TGTGCCAGCAGTTGGACTAGCGGGAGTCCTTTCTCCCACAATGAGCAGTTCTTC.

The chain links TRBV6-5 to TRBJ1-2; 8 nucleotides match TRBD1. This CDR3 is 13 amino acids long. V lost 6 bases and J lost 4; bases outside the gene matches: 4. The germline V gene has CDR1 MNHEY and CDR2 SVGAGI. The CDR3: CASRHTGGYGYTF. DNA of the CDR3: TGTGCCAGCAGACACACAGGGGGCTATGGCTACACCTTC.

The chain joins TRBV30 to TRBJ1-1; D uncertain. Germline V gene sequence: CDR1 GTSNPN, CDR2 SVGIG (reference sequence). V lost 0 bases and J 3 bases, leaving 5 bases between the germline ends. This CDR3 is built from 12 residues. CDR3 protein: CAWSVEYTEAFF. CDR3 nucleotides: TGTGCCTGGAGTGTAGAGTACACTGAAGCTTTCTTT.

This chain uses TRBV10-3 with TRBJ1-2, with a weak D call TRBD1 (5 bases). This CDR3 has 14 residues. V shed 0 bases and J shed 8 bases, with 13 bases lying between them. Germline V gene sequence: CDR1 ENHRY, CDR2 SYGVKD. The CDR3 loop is CAISESWQGVGYTF. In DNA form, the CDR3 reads TGTGCCATCAGTGAGTCTTGGCAGGGTGTAGGCTACACCTTC.

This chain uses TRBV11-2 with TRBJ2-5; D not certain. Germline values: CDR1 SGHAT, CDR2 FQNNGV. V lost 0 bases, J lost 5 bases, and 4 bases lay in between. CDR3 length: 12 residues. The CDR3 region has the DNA TGTGCCAGCAGCTTAGAGGGCGAGACCCAGTACTTC. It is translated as CASSLEGETQYF.

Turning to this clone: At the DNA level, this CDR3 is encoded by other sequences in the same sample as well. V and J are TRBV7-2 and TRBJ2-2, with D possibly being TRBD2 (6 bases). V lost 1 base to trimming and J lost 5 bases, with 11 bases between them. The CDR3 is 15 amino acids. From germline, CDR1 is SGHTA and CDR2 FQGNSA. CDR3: CASSLVGGGTGELFF. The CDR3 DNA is TGTGCCAGCAGCTTAGTTGGTGGAGGGACCGGGGAGCTGTTTTTT.

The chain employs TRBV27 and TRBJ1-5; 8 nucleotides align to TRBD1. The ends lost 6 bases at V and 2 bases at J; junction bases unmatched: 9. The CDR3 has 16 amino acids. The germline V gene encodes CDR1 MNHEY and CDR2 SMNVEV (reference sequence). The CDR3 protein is CASRQGTGGGNQPQHF. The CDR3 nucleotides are TGTGCCAGCAGACAGGGGACAGGCGGTGGCAATCAGCCCCAGCATTTT.

The CDR3 protein is CASSTLNQGFSGNTIYF. In DNA, the CDR3 is TGTGCCAGCAGTACTCTGAACCAGGGATTCTCTGGAAACACCATATATTTT. The V and J genes are TRBV6-2 or TRBV6-3 and TRBJ1-3, with a tentative D call TRBD1 (5 bases). Germline assignment: CDR1 MNHEY and CDR2 SVGEGT. Trimming took 5 bases from V and 0 from J, leaving 17 bases between them. The CDR3 extends over 17 amino acids.

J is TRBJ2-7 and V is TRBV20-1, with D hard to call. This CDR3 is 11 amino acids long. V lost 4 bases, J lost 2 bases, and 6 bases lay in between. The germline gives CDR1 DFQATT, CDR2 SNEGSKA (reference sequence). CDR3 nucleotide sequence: TGCAGTGCTACCCGGGCCTACGAGCAGTACTTC. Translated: CSATRAYEQYF.

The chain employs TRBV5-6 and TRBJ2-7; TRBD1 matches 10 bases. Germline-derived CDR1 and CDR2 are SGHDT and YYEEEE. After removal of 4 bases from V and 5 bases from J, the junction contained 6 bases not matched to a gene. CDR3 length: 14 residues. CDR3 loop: CASSLDRGLNEQYF. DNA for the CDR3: TGTGCCAGCAGCCTTGACAGGGGGCTTAACGAGCAGTACTTC.

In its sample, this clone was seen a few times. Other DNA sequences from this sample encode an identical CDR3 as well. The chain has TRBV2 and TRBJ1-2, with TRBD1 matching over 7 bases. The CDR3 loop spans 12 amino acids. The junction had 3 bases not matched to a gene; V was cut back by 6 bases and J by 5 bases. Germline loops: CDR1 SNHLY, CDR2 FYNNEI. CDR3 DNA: TGTGCCAGCAGCGAACAGGGGTATGGCTACACCTTC. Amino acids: CASSEQGYGYTF.

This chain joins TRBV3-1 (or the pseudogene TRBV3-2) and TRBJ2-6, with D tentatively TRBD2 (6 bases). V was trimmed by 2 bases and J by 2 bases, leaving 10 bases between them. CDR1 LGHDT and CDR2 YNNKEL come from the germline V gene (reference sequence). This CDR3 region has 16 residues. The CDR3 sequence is CASSQTGRTGANVLTF. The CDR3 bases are TGTGCCAGCAGCCAAACTGGGAGGACTGGGGCCAACGTCCTGACTTTC.

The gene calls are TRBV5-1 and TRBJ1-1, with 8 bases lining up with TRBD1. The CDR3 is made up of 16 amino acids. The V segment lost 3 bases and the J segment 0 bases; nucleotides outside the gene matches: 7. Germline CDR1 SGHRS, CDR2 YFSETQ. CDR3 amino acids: CASSSDTGGLNTEAFF. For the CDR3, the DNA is TGCGCCAGCAGCTCCGATACAGGGGGACTGAACACTGAAGCTTTCTTT.

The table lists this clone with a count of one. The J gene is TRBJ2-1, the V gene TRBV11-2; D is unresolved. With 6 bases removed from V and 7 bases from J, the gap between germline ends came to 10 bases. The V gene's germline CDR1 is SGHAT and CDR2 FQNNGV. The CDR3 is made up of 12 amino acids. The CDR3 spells CASRWSRNEQFF. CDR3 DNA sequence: TGTGCCAGCAGATGGAGCCGTAATGAGCAGTTCTTC.

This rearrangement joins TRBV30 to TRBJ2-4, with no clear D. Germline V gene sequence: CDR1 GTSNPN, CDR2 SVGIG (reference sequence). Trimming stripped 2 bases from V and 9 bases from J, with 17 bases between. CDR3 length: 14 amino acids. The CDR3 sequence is CAWSSESTRSIQYF. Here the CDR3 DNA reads TGTGCCTGGAGTAGCGAATCCACAAGGAGCATTCAGTACTTC.

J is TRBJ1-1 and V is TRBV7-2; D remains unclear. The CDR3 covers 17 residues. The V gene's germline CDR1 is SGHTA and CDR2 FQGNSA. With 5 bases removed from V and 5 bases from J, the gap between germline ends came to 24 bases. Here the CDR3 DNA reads TGTGCCAGCAGCCTACCTTCGGCCAGGAGGCGACGGACTGAAGCTTTCTTT. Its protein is CASSLPSARRRRTEAFF.

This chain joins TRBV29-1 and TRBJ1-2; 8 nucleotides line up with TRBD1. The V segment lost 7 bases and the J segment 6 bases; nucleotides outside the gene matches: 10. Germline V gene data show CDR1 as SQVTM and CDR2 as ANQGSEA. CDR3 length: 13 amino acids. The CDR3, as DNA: TGCAGCGCCAGAGGGTCAGGGGGCAATGGCTACACCTTC. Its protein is CSARGSGGNGYTF.

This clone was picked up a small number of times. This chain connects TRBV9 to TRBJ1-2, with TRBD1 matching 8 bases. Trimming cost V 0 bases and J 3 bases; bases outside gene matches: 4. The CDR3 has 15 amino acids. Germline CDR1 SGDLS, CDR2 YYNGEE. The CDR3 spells CASSVEGRGHYGYTF. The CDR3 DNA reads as TGTGCCAGCAGCGTAGAAGGCAGGGGGCACTATGGCTACACCTTC.

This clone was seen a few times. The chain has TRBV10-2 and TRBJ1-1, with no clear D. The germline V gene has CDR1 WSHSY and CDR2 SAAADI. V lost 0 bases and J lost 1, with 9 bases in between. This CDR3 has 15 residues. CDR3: CASSESTRRNTEAFF. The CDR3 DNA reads TGCGCCAGCAGTGAGTCGACTAGGAGGAACACTGAAGCTTTCTTT.

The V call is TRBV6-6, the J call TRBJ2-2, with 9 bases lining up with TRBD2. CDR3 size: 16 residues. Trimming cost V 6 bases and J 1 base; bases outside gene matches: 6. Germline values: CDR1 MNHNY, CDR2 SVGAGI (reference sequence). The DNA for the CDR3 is TGTGCCAGCAGCCTTCTAGCGGGAAGGAACACCGGGGAGCTGTTTTTT. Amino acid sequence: CASSLLAGRNTGELFF.

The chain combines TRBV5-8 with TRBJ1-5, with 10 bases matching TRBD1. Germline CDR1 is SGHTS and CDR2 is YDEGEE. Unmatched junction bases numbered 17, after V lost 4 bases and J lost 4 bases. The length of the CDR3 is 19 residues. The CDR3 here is CASSLLPPGQGRGNQPQHF. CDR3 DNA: TGTGCCAGCAGCCTACTACCGCCGGGACAGGGGAGGGGGAATCAGCCCCAGCATTTT.

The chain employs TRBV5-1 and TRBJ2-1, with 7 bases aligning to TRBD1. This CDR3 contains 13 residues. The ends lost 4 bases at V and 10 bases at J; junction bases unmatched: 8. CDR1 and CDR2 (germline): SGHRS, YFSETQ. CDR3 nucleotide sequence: TGCGCCAGCAGCGGGGGACAGTCGGGGGAGCAGTTCTTC. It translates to CASSGGQSGEQFF. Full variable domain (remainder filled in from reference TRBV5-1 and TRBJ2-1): KAGVTQTPRYLIKTRGQQVTLSCSPISGHRSVSWYQQTPGQGLQFLFEYFSETQRNKGNFPGRFSGRQFSNSRSEMNVSTLELGDSALYLCASSGGQSGEQFFGPGTRLTVL.

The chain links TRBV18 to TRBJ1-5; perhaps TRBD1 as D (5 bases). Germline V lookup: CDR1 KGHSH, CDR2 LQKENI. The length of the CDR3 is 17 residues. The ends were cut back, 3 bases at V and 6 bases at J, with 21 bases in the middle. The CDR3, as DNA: TGTGCCAGCTCACCGACGACGGGACTCACAAGAGGTCAGCCCCAGCATTTT. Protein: CASSPTTGLTRGQPQHF.

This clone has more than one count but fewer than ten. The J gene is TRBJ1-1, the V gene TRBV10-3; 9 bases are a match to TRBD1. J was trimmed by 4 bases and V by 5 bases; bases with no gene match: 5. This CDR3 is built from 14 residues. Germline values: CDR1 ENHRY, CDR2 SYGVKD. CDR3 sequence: CAISSGQGFTEAFF. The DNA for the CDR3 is TGTGCCATCAGTTCTGGACAGGGGTTCACTGAAGCTTTCTTT.

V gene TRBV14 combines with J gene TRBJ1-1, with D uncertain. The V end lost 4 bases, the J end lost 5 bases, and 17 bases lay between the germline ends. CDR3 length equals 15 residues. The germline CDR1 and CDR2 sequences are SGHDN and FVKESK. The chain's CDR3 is CASSRKTWYRTEAFF. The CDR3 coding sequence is TGTGCCAGCAGCCGAAAAACGTGGTATAGAACTGAAGCTTTCTTT.

DNA for the CDR3: TGTGCCAGCAGTTTATCCCAACAGGGGGCGCGAAACACCATATATTTT. It translates to CASSLSQQGARNTIYF. The chain combines TRBV27 with TRBJ1-3; the match to TRBD1 covers 9 bases. The CDR3 loop spans 16 amino acids. Germline values: CDR1 MNHEY, CDR2 SMNVEV (reference sequence). After removal of 0 bases from V and 5 bases from J, the junction contained 5 bases not matched to a gene.

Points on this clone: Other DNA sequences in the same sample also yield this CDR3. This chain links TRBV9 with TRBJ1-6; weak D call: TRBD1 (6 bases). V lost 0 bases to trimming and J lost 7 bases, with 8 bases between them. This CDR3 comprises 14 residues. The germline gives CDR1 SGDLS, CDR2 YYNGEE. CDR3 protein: CASSVAGGNSPLHF. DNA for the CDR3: TGTGCCAGCAGCGTAGCTGGGGGCAATTCACCCCTCCACTTT.

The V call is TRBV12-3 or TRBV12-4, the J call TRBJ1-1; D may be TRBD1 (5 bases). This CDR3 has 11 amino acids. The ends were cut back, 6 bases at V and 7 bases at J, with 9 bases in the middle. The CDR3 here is CASSPGLEAFF. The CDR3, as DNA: TGTGCCAGCAGCCCGGGACTTGAAGCTTTCTTT.